The T cell receptor (beta chain) under discussion was sequenced for a study of blood T cells in healthy people across ages. It was with a sample-barcoded 5' primer and a J-beta primer mix that a second PCR of about 6 to 12 cycles was run. TCRdb used MiXCR to reprocess the 5' RACE reads, holding one entry per CDR3 protein. This table holds hundreds of thousands of distinct CDR3 sequences, more than 45% found once. Whenever a sample was processed, at least 6.5 million PBMCs were isolated. The specimen was blood. This TCR was sampled from a man younger than 40 in good health.

This CDR3 is CASSQGQGREAFF. The CDR3 bases are TGTGCCAGCAGCCAGGGACAGGGGCGTGAAGCTTTCTTT. V usage is TRBV5-6 and J usage is TRBJ1-1; TRBD1 agrees at 10 bases. This CDR3 region has 13 residues. Germline values: CDR1 SGHDT, CDR2 YYEEEE. Germline trimming cut 4 bases from V and 7 bases from J; bases unmatched to any gene: 4.